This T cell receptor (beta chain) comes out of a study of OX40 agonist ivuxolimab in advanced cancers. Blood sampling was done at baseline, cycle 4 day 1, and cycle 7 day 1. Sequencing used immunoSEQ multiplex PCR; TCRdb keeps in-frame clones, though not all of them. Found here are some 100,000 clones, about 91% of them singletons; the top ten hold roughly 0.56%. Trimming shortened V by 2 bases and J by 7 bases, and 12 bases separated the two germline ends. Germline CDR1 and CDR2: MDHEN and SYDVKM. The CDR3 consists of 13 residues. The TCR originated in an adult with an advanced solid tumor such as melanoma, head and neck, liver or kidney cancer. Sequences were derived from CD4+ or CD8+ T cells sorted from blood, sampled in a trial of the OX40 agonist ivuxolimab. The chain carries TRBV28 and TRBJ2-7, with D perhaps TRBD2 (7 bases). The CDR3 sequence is CASSLMGGREQYF. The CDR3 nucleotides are TGTGCCAGCAGTTTAATGGGGGGGCGAGAGCAGTACTTC. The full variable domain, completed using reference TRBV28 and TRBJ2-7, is DVKVTQSSRYLVKRTGEKVFLECVQDMDHENMFWYRQDPGLGLRLIYFSYDVKMKEKGDIPEGYSVSREKKERFSLILESASTNQTSMYLCASSLMGGREQYFGPGTRLTVT.